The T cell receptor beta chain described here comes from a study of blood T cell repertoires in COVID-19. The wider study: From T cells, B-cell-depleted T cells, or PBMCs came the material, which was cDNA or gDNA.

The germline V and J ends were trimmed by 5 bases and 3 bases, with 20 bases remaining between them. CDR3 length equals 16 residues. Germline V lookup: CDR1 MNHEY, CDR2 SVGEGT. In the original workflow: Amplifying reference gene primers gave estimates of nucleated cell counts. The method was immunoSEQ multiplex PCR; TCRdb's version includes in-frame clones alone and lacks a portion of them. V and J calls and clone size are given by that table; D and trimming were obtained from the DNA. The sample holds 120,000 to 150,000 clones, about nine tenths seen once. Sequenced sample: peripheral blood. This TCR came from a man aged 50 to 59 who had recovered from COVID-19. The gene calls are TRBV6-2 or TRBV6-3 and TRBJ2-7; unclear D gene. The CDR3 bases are TGTGCCAGCAGTACCCCTGCCCGAGGTCGGATCTACGAGCAGTACTTC. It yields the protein CASSTPARGRIYEQYF.